Following are 18 T cell receptor beta chains from one sample sequenced in a study of T cell responses to AZD1222 COVID-19 vaccine. Clones were sequenced by immunoSEQ multiplex PCR, and TCRdb holds only the in-frame ones, with some missing. The sample consists of about 110,000 clones, roughly nine tenths of them appearing once. Specimen: peripheral blood, collected on day 0 of AZD1222 vaccination. Receptor source: an adult in good health.

This chain joins TRBV28 and TRBJ2-2; D may be TRBD1 (5 bases). The CDR3 contains 15 residues. Per germline, CDR1 MDHEN and CDR2 SYDVKM. Trimming stripped 1 base from V and 0 bases from J, with 6 bases between. Here the CDR3 reads CASSLSGTNTGELFF. The CDR3 coding sequence is TGTGCCAGCAGTTTATCAGGGACGAACACCGGGGAGCTGTTTTTT.

V gene TRBV27 combines with J gene TRBJ1-1; TRBD1 aligns across 7 bases. Germline V gene sequence: CDR1 MNHEY, CDR2 SMNVEV (reference sequence). The junction had 12 bases not matched to a gene; V was cut back by 3 bases and J by 5 bases. The CDR3 sequence is 16 residues long. The CDR3 coding sequence is TGTGCCAGCAGTTTCGCCGGGACAGCTATCGGGACTGAAGCTTTCTTT. Translating it yields CASSFAGTAIGTEAFF.

The chain employs TRBV19 and TRBJ2-7, with 11 bases matching TRBD1. Germline CDR1 LNHDA, CDR2 SQIVND (reference sequence). This CDR3 spans 17 amino acids. V shed 6 bases, J shed 0 bases, and the junction held 10 bases outside the gene matches. This CDR3 reads CASRWTGGPMSSYEQYF. The CDR3 bases are TGTGCCAGTAGGTGGACAGGGGGCCCAATGAGCTCCTACGAGCAGTACTTC.

This chain links TRBV7-8 with TRBJ1-4, with 7 positions matching TRBD1. Germline CDR1 is SGHVS and CDR2 is FQNEAQ. V lost 5 bases to trimming and J lost 5 bases; unmatched junction nucleotides: 8. This CDR3 spans 15 amino acids. CDR3 DNA sequence: TGTGCCAGCAGCGCAAGACAGGGTAGGAATGAAAAACTGTTTTTT. Residues: CASSARQGRNEKLFF.

The rearrangement uses TRBV7-2 and TRBJ1-1; 7 nucleotides agree with TRBD1. This CDR3 region has 15 residues. The trim removed 7 bases at V and 0 bases at J, leaving 8 bases unmatched. CDR1 is SGHTA and CDR2 is FQGNSA in the germline V gene. CDR3: CASKLTGTMNTEAFF. The CDR3 nucleotides are TGTGCCAGCAAACTGACAGGGACTATGAACACTGAAGCTTTCTTT.

The rearrangement links TRBV7-2 to TRBJ1-1, with D maybe TRBD1 (5 bases). CDR3 size: 14 residues. CDR1 is SGHTA and CDR2 is FQGNSA in the germline V gene. With 5 bases removed from V and 4 bases from J, the gap between germline ends came to 14 bases. The CDR3 here is CASSLNRPTTEAFF. In DNA, the CDR3 is TGTGCCAGCAGCCTAAACAGGCCTACCACTGAAGCTTTCTTT.

The CDR3 DNA follows: TGTGCCAGCCAGGGGGCAGGGAGGCCGCCCCAGCATTTT. Protein sequence: CASQGAGRPPQHF. The chain couples TRBV12-3 or TRBV12-4 to TRBJ1-5; 8 bases are a match to TRBD1. The CDR3 consists of 13 residues. V lost 8 bases to trimming and J lost 9 bases; unmatched junction nucleotides: 9.

This rearrangement joins TRBV5-8 to TRBJ1-4; 10 bases agree with TRBD1. CDR3 length equals 16 residues. J lost 2 bases, V lost 3 bases, and 4 bases had no gene match. Germline lookup yields CDR1 SGHTS and CDR2 YDEGEE. The CDR3 loop is CASSSGQGGTNEKLFF. The CDR3 bases are TGTGCCAGCAGCTCCGGACAGGGGGGGACTAATGAAAAACTGTTTTTT.

The chain employs TRBV19 and TRBJ2-3; TRBD2 aligns across 8 bases. Germline assignment: CDR1 LNHDA and CDR2 SQIVND (reference sequence). The junction had 8 bases not matched to a gene; V was cut back by 8 bases and J by 4 bases. The CDR3 spans 14 residues. CDR3 nucleotides: TGTGCCAGTGACGACGGGAGGGCCGCAGATACGCAGTATTTT. Residues: CASDDGRAADTQYF.

DNA for the CDR3: TGTGCCAGCAGTTTCGACAGGGGGAGAGACGAGCAGTACTTC. It translates to CASSFDRGRDEQYF. This sequence joins TRBV27 and TRBJ2-7; 9 bases agree with TRBD1. Germline CDR1 is MNHEY and CDR2 is SMNVEV (reference sequence). With 3 bases clipped from V and 5 bases from J, the junction kept 5 bases outside the gene matches. This CDR3 is built from 14 residues.

The chain has TRBV4-1 and TRBJ1-6, with D unresolved. The CDR3 totals 13 residues. From germline, CDR1 is MGHRA and CDR2 YSYEKL. V dropped 0 bases and J dropped 8 bases, with 5 bases sitting between them. In DNA, the CDR3 is TGCGCCAGCAGCCAAGATTTTTATTCACCCCTCCACTTT. Encoded protein: CASSQDFYSPLHF.

There are a few counts of this clone. The chain recombines TRBV20-1 with TRBJ1-1, with D perhaps matching TRBD1 (5 bases). V lost 4 bases and J lost 10, with 13 bases in between. This CDR3 has 11 amino acids. Looked up from germline, CDR1 is DFQATT and CDR2 is SNEGSKA (reference sequence). The CDR3 region has the DNA TGCAGTGCTACCGGCAGGGACGGAGCTTTCTTT. Translating it yields CSATGRDGAFF.

The CDR3, as DNA: TGTGCCAGCTCACCATCGGACCAGGGAGGGAATGAAAAACTGTTTTTT. This translates into CASSPSDQGGNEKLFF. The V and J genes are TRBV18 and TRBJ1-4; D perhaps matches TRBD1 (5 bases). The CDR3 extends over 16 amino acids. Germline V gene lookup returns CDR1 KGHSH and CDR2 LQKENI. With 2 bases removed from V and 5 bases from J, the gap between germline ends came to 15 bases.

V gene TRBV7-2 combines with J gene TRBJ2-6; possibly TRBD2 for D (6 bases). V dropped 6 bases and J dropped 1 base, with 10 bases sitting between them. This CDR3 has 15 amino acids. CDR1 and CDR2 (germline): SGHTA, FQGNSA. The CDR3 loop reads CASRIRESGANVLTF. The CDR3 nucleotides are TGTGCCAGCAGGATTCGGGAGTCTGGGGCCAACGTCCTGACTTTC.

The chain joins TRBV9 to TRBJ1-4; no definite D call. V lost 0 bases, J lost 2 bases, and 11 bases lay in between. The CDR3 loop spans 16 amino acids. Germline assignment: CDR1 SGDLS and CDR2 YYNGEE. CDR3 bases: TGTGCCAGCAGCGTAGCGGTGGGAGGCACTAATGAAAAACTGTTTTTT. This codes for CASSVAVGGTNEKLFF.

On this clone itself: One junction end does not reproduce the germline sequence, and a read error may be involved. The chain uses TRBV28 and TRBJ1-4, with TRBD1 identical over 10 bases. The CDR3 consists of 15 residues. CDR1 is MDHEN, CDR2 SYDVKM, per germline. The CDR3 region has the DNA TGTGCCAGCAGCTCCTCAATTAGACAGGGGGCGAGGAGGCTTTTT. Translated, it gives CASSSSIRQGARRLF.

This sequence joins TRBV27 and TRBJ2-7; TRBD1 matches at 9 bases. In germline, CDR1 is MNHEY, CDR2 SMNVEV (reference sequence). The junction had 9 bases not matched to a gene; V was cut back by 6 bases and J by 3 bases. CDR3 size: 15 residues. This CDR3 is CASRGIGTGLYEQYF. CDR3 DNA: TGTGCCAGCAGGGGGATCGGGACAGGGCTCTACGAGCAGTACTTC.

V is TRBV11-3 and J is TRBJ2-7, with D uncertain. Trimming took off 0 bases at V and 1 base at J, with 10 bases between the two ends. There are 15 residues in the CDR3. CDR1 is SGHNT and CDR2 is YENEEA in the germline V gene. The DNA for the CDR3 is TGTGCCAGCAGCTTAGATCGGTGGCTATCCTACGAGCAGTACTTC. It encodes CASSLDRWLSYEQYF. The full variable domain, completed using reference TRBV11-3 and TRBJ2-7, is EAGVVQSPRYKIIEKKQPVAFWCNPISGHNTLYWYLQNLGQGPELLIRYENEEAVDDSQLPKDRFSAERLKGVDSTLKIQPAELGDSAVYLCASSLDRWLSYEQYFGPGTRLTVT.